Each of the 12 T cell receptor beta chains below was sequenced from the same sample in a study of blood T cell repertoires in COVID-19. The table came from immunoSEQ multiplex PCR; TCRdb's copy has only in-frame clones and leaves some out. The profile shows about 290,000 clones, 85% to 90% of them singletons. The sample consisted of peripheral blood. Receptors originate from a man aged 35 to 55 with acute or convalescent COVID-19.

The chain links TRBV24-1 to TRBJ1-1; 7 positions match TRBD1. Germline V gene sequence: CDR1 KGHDR, CDR2 SFDVKD. CDR3 size: 15 residues. The J segment lost 4 bases and the V segment lost 2 bases, leaving 6 bases of the junction unmatched. CDR3 DNA sequence: TGTGCCACCAGTGATTCGAGACAGGGTTTCACTGAAGCTTTCTTT. Encoded protein: CATSDSRQGFTEAFF.

The chain joins TRBV15 to TRBJ1-1; 7 bases match TRBD1. Germline V gene data show CDR1 as LNHNV and CDR2 as YYDKDF (reference sequence). This CDR3 has 17 residues. V trimming: 5 bases; J trimming: 4 bases; junction bases outside the gene matches: 16. CDR3 sequence (DNA): TGTGCCACCAGCCGAGGCCACTCTCGACAGGGCCTCACTGAAGCTTTCTTT. It encodes CATSRGHSRQGLTEAFF.

The gene calls are TRBV4-1 and TRBJ1-3; TRBD1 agrees at 8 bases. The germline V gene has CDR1 MGHRA and CDR2 YSYEKL. J gave up 8 bases and V 4 bases, and 7 bases lay outside the gene matches. The CDR3 consists of 14 residues. CDR3 in DNA: TGCGCCAGCAGCCTGGACAGGGCGACGGACACCATATATTTT. This sequence encodes CASSLDRATDTIYF.

This rearrangement joins TRBV6-4 to TRBJ2-3; TRBD1 agrees at 8 bases. V gave up 6 bases and J gave up 1 base; unmatched junction bases: 6. The CDR3 has 15 residues. Germline CDR1 and CDR2: MRHNA and SNTAGT. CDR3 sequence reads: CASREPGQGTDTQYF. CDR3 DNA sequence: TGTGCCAGCAGAGAACCGGGACAGGGCACAGATACGCAGTATTTT.

The DNA for the CDR3 is TGTGCCAACACATTATCTGGAAACACCATATATTTT. Its protein product is CANTLSGNTIYF. The chain combines TRBV12-3 or TRBV12-4 with TRBJ1-3; D call uncertain. CDR3 length equals 12 residues. Trimming pared 10 bases from V and 1 base from J, leaving 8 bases between.

V gene TRBV5-4 combines with J gene TRBJ1-2, with 9 bases that match TRBD1. The junction had 4 bases not matched to a gene; V was cut back by 1 base and J by 6 bases. Germline CDR1 SGHNT, CDR2 YYREEE (reference sequence). CDR3 length: 14 residues. The DNA of the CDR3 is TGTGCCAGCAGCTTGACACAGGGGGCGGATGGCTACACCTTC. It specifies CASSLTQGADGYTF.

CDR3 amino acids: CASSVVWNTEAFF. The CDR3, as DNA: TGTGCCAGCAGTGTTGTCTGGAACACTGAAGCTTTCTTT. The V and J genes are TRBV2 and TRBJ1-1; D ambiguous. Germline-derived CDR1 and CDR2 are SNHLY and FYNNEI. CDR3 length: 13 residues. Trimming removed 4 bases at V and 1 base at J, with 7 bases between. Together with reference TRBV2 and TRBJ1-1, the CDR3 gives the full variable domain: EPEVTQTPSHQVTQMGQEVILRCVPISNHLYFYWYRQILGQKVEFLVSFYNNEISEKSEIFDDQFSVERPDGSNFTLKIRSTKLEDSAMYFCASSVVWNTEAFFGQGTRLTVV.

V gene TRBV5-1 combines with J gene TRBJ2-3, with TRBD2 matching 12 bases. The germline CDR1 and CDR2 sequences are SGHRS and YFSETQ. This CDR3 spans 16 amino acids. The ends lost 7 bases at V and 1 base at J; junction bases unmatched: 7. The CDR3 protein is CASLSGTSGRTDTQYF. In nucleotides, the CDR3 is TGCGCCAGCCTTTCCGGGACTAGCGGGCGCACAGATACGCAGTATTTT.

The sample holds a few counts of this clone. The chain employs TRBV10-2 and TRBJ2-2; 9 bases align to TRBD1. Germline CDR1 and CDR2: WSHSY and SAAADI. The CDR3 has 16 amino acids. V shed 6 bases and J 2 bases; nucleotides not matched to a gene: 7. The CDR3 spells CASRGQGLANTGELFF. In DNA, the CDR3 is TGCGCCAGCAGGGGACAGGGACTGGCTAACACCGGGGAGCTGTTTTTT.

The chain recombines TRBV6-5 with TRBJ2-7, with 9 positions matching TRBD1. CDR1 and CDR2 from the germline V gene are MNHEY and SVGAGI. J gave up 2 bases and V 5 bases, and 4 bases lay outside the gene matches. This CDR3 has 14 residues. CDR3 in amino acids: CASSPRTGAYEQYF. In DNA form, the CDR3 reads TGTGCCAGCAGTCCCCGGACAGGGGCCTACGAGCAGTACTTC.

The V gene is TRBV29-1, the J gene TRBJ1-1; maybe TRBD1 (6 bases). CDR1 and CDR2 from the germline V gene are SQVTM and ANQGSEA. This CDR3 has 11 amino acids. V gave up 6 bases and J gave up 11 bases, with 16 bases separating them. CDR3 nucleotides: TGCAGCGTGCTTCAAAACAGGGAGGCTTTCTTT. As protein: CSVLQNREAFF.

The chain carries TRBV5-4 and TRBJ2-2; no firm D call. Germline CDR1 and CDR2: SGHNT and YYREEE (reference sequence). V lost 0 bases and J 6 bases, leaving 18 bases between the germline ends. The CDR3 length is 17 residues. CDR3 loop: CASSLGLSAVQAGELFF. CDR3 in DNA: TGTGCCAGCAGCTTGGGTCTTTCCGCTGTTCAGGCCGGGGAGCTGTTTTTT.